This T cell receptor (beta chain) was found in a study of blood T cell repertoires in COVID-19. Study details: The United States, Italy and Spain supplied acute and convalescent COVID-19 samples.

During active infection, Seattle patients enrolled and were then monitored through disease. Per the germline V gene, CDR1 is DFQATT and CDR2 is SNEGSKA (reference sequence). This CDR3 has 11 residues. The data were produced by immunoSEQ multiplex PCR, yet TCRdb's version contains in-frame clones alone and is incomplete. Among a few hundred thousand clones listed, more than 70% were seen once. The chain links TRBV20-1 to TRBJ2-7, with 7 bases matching TRBD2. The TCR originated in a woman aged 30 to 39 with COVID-19, enrolled during active disease. Specimen: peripheral blood. CDR3 sequence (DNA): TGCAGCGGGGACTACGCCTACGAGCAGTACTTC. This sequence encodes CSGDYAYEQYF.